This T cell receptor beta chain was identified in a study of OX40 agonist ivuxolimab in advanced cancers. Overall study: An agonistic anti-OX40 (CD134) antibody, ivuxolimab, was used to treat the patients. A mean age of around 63 years, range about 20 to 85, was recorded, and around 85% were male.

On this clone itself: Its antigen is not identified.

Study-level findings and limits: The specificity for antigen of the expanded peripheral T cells was not determined.

Using immunoSEQ multiplex PCR, the repertoire was profiled, and TCRdb retains in-frame clones only, with some absent. The sample yields tens of thousands of clones, about 90% seen once. The source material was CD4+ or CD8+ T cells sorted from blood, sampled in a trial of the OX40 agonist ivuxolimab. This TCR derives from an adult with an advanced solid tumor such as melanoma, head and neck, liver or kidney cancer.

The CDR3 bases are TGTGCCAGCAGTTTAACAGGTCAAAACATTCAGTACTTC. This encodes CASSLTGQNIQYF. The rearrangement links TRBV28 to TRBJ2-4; D is perhaps TRBD1 (5 bases). The CDR3 contains 13 residues. Germline CDR1 is MDHEN and CDR2 is SYDVKM. The V gene lost 2 bases and the J gene lost 5 bases, with 7 bases spanning the gap. Looking up the rest from reference TRBV28 and TRBJ2-4 gives the full variable domain: DVKVTQSSRYLVKRTGEKVFLECVQDMDHENMFWYRQDPGLGLRLIYFSYDVKMKEKGDIPEGYSVSREKKERFSLILESASTNQTSMYLCASSLTGQNIQYFGAGTRLSVL.